The TCR beta chain described here comes from a study of patients and donors after allogeneic stem cell transplantation. With 0 bases removed from V and 7 bases from J, the gap between germline ends came to 13 bases. The CDR3 contains 14 residues. CDR1 and CDR2 (germline): SGDLS, YYNGEE. TCRdb reprocessed the RT-PCR reads via MiXCR and lists one record per CDR3 protein. The sample shows roughly 880,000 distinct CDR3 sequences, under 20% of them seen only once. This receptor was taken from a human donor who was either an allogeneic HSCT recipient or a stem cell or donor lymphocyte infusion donor (not recorded which). It is not recorded whose cells these are; they may come from a transplant donor. Sequenced input: blood, either unsorted or a sorted T cell fraction (not recorded which). The rearrangement joins TRBV9 to TRBJ1-1; no reliable D call. CDR3 sequence: CASSVAPGISEAFF. CDR3 nucleotide sequence: TGTGCCAGCAGCGTAGCTCCGGGTATCAGTGAAGCTTTCTTT.